The 20 T cell receptor beta chains below come from one sample, sequenced in a study of shared clonotypes between healthy human individuals. Sequenced by immunoSEQ multiplex PCR; TCRdb stores in-frame clones only, minus some. The repertoire holds more than 400,000 clones, about 96% seen once, with 0.05% to 0.08% in the top ten. Material for sequencing was naive CD4+ T cells sorted from blood. The subset was: CD45RA+ positively selected. These receptors all stem from a woman aged 25 to 39 in good health.

The chain couples TRBV30 to TRBJ2-1; D may match TRBD1 or TRBD2 (5 bases each). This CDR3 has 12 amino acids. CDR1 is GTSNPN, CDR2 SVGIG, per germline (reference sequence). V was trimmed by 3 bases and J by 6 bases, leaving 9 bases between them. Written as DNA, the CDR3 is TGTGCCTGGAGCCGGGGCTCCAATGAGCAGTTCTTC. Translating it yields CAWSRGSNEQFF.

The chain recombines TRBV10-3 with TRBJ1-4; D call uncertain. The germline CDR1 and CDR2 sequences are ENHRY and SYGVKD. Trimming left V 0 bases short and J 0 bases short, with 8 bases between. The CDR3 loop spans 16 amino acids. The CDR3 DNA sequence: TGTGCCATCAGTGAGTCTCAGATTGCAACTAATGAAAAACTGTTTTTT. Amino acid sequence: CAISESQIATNEKLFF.

V gene TRBV19 combines with J gene TRBJ1-1; tentative D call: TRBD1 (6 bases). The germline gives CDR1 LNHDA, CDR2 SQIVND (reference sequence). CDR3 length equals 14 residues. Deletions cut 4 bases from V and 1 base from J, with 10 bases between. The CDR3 reads CASSKSGQNTEAFF. The CDR3 DNA reads TGTGCCAGTAGTAAATCGGGACAGAACACTGAAGCTTTCTTT.

The chain links TRBV15 to TRBJ2-4, with 12 bases matching TRBD2. CDR1 and CDR2 (germline): LNHNV, YYDKDF (reference sequence). The CDR3 loop spans 19 amino acids. With 0 bases clipped from V and 6 bases from J, the junction kept 12 bases outside the gene matches. The CDR3 DNA sequence: TGTGCCACCAGCAGAGATCTAGCTAGCGGGAGGGCCGGGGGAAACATTCAGTACTTC. It specifies CATSRDLASGRAGGNIQYF. Variable domain in full (rest from reference TRBV15 and TRBJ2-4): DAMVIQNPRYQVTQFGKPVTLSCSQTLNHNVMYWYQQKSSQAPKLLFHYYDKDFNNEADTPDNFQSRRPNTSFCFLDIRSPGLGDTAMYLCATSRDLASGRAGGNIQYFGAGTRLSVL.

The chain joins TRBV2 to TRBJ2-1; 9 positions agree with TRBD2. This CDR3 is built from 13 residues. The V gene end was trimmed by 8 bases and the J gene end by 3 bases; junction bases not matched to a gene: 2. Germline assignment: CDR1 SNHLY and CDR2 FYNNEI. The CDR3 here is CASLAGIYNEQFF. The CDR3 DNA reads as TGTGCCAGCCTAGCGGGAATCTACAATGAGCAGTTCTTC.

This clone was observed once. The chain uses TRBV7-9 and TRBJ2-2, with D possibly TRBD1 on 6 matching bases. Per the germline V gene, CDR1 is SEHNR and CDR2 is FQNEAQ (reference sequence). The CDR3 totals 14 residues. Deletions cut 3 bases from V and 6 bases from J, with 11 bases between. The CDR3 reads CASSFRQASGELFF. As DNA, the CDR3 is TGTGCCAGCAGCTTTCGACAGGCATCCGGGGAGCTGTTTTTT.

This clone was found a few times. The rearrangement uses TRBV27 and TRBJ2-3; D unresolved. Looked up from germline, CDR1 is MNHEY and CDR2 is SMNVEV (reference sequence). V shed 5 bases and J shed 0 bases, with 6 bases lying between them. The CDR3 covers 13 residues. The CDR3 loop is CASSHDSTDTQYF. The CDR3 DNA reads as TGTGCCAGCAGTCACGACAGCACAGATACGCAGTATTTT.

This sequence joins TRBV27 and TRBJ2-3, with 7 positions matching TRBD1. Germline V gene lookup returns CDR1 MNHEY and CDR2 SMNVEV (reference sequence). Losses at the gene ends were 3 bases for V and 1 base for J; bases not matched to a gene: 1. The CDR3 loop spans 14 amino acids. CDR3 region: CASSFTGGTDTQYF. DNA for the CDR3: TGTGCCAGCAGTTTCACAGGGGGCACAGATACGCAGTATTTT.

The V gene is TRBV2, the J gene TRBJ2-1, with unresolved D. The CDR3 is 11 residues long. Germline V gene data show CDR1 as SNHLY and CDR2 as FYNNEI. Trimming cost V 6 bases and J 6 bases, with 6 bases left between them. CDR3 amino acids: CASSKSNEQFF. As DNA, the CDR3 is TGTGCCAGCAGCAAAAGCAATGAGCAGTTCTTC.

The chain carries TRBV6-6 and TRBJ2-3; D call uncertain. Trimming stripped 4 bases from V and 2 bases from J, with 7 bases between. The length of the CDR3 is 13 residues. Germline CDR1 and CDR2: MNHNY and SVGAGI (reference sequence). CDR3 amino acids: CASSSDFTDTQYF. In DNA form, the CDR3 reads TGTGCCAGCAGTTCCGACTTCACAGATACGCAGTATTTT.

This chain uses TRBV27 with TRBJ1-5; 12 bases map to TRBD1. Germline CDR1 is MNHEY and CDR2 is SMNVEV (reference sequence). This CDR3 is 19 amino acids long. V trimming: 7 bases; J trimming: 0 bases; junction bases outside the gene matches: 13. CDR3 nucleotide sequence: TGTGCCAGCATCCCCCCGGGACAGGGGGCTAGAAATAGCAATCAGCCCCAGCATTTT. Its translation: CASIPPGQGARNSNQPQHF.

The rearrangement uses TRBV19 and TRBJ1-1; the D gene is possibly TRBD1 (5 bases). The germline CDR1 and CDR2 sequences are LNHDA and SQIVND (reference sequence). Trimming removed 1 base from V and 4 bases from J, with 19 bases in between. The CDR3 consists of 17 residues. The CDR3 spells CASSIARAGGVATEAFF. DNA of the CDR3: TGTGCCAGTAGTATAGCCCGGGCCGGGGGGGTAGCCACTGAAGCTTTCTTT.

The rearrangement uses TRBV11-2 and TRBJ2-7; D is uncertain. V lost 8 bases and J lost 1, with 3 bases in between. In germline, CDR1 is SGHAT, CDR2 FQNNGV. CDR3 length: 10 residues. CDR3 bases: TGTGCCAGCGGATCCTACGAGCAGTACTTC. Amino acid sequence: CASGSYEQYF.

The rearrangement joins TRBV7-3 to TRBJ2-5; the D gene is possibly TRBD1 (5 bases). Germline V gene lookup returns CDR1 SGHTA and CDR2 FQGTGA. The length of the CDR3 is 14 residues. V shed 4 bases and J shed 2 bases, with 11 bases lying between them. CDR3: CASSSQVSQETQYF. The CDR3 region has the DNA TGTGCCAGCAGCTCACAGGTATCGCAAGAGACCCAGTACTTC.

This chain links TRBV2 with TRBJ2-6; D possibly corresponds to TRBD2 (5 bases). Trimming left V 3 bases short and J 2 bases short, with 5 bases between. This CDR3 region has 14 residues. Per germline, CDR1 SNHLY and CDR2 FYNNEI. The CDR3 region is CASSDGAGANVLTF. DNA of the CDR3: TGTGCCAGCAGTGACGGGGCTGGGGCCAACGTCCTGACTTTC.

The chain has TRBV28 and TRBJ2-7; the D is unclear. The germline gives CDR1 MDHEN, CDR2 SYDVKM. V was trimmed by 5 bases and J by 3 bases, leaving 5 bases between them. This CDR3 comprises 11 residues. CDR3 sequence reads: CASSVIYEQYF. For the CDR3, the DNA is TGTGCCAGCAGTGTCATCTACGAGCAGTACTTC.

V gene TRBV5-1 combines with J gene TRBJ2-1; no clear D gene. Germline assignment: CDR1 SGHRS and CDR2 YFSETQ. There are 15 residues in the CDR3. V lost 3 bases and J lost 0, with 10 bases in between. This CDR3 reads CASSWFRSSYNEQFF. The CDR3 DNA reads TGCGCCAGCAGCTGGTTTAGGAGCTCCTACAATGAGCAGTTCTTC.

This chain links TRBV7-9 with TRBJ2-5; no firm D call. The V and J ends lost 1 base and 4 bases respectively, with 10 bases between them. CDR1 and CDR2 from the germline V gene are SEHNR and FQNEAQ (reference sequence). The CDR3 is made up of 14 amino acids. The CDR3 bases are TGTGCCAGCAGCTTAGGGTCCCTCCGAGAGACCCAGTACTTC. Its protein product is CASSLGSLRETQYF.

The gene calls are TRBV10-3 and TRBJ2-3; D ambiguous. Germline V lookup: CDR1 ENHRY, CDR2 SYGVKD. Trimming removed 8 bases at V and 1 base at J, with 25 bases between. This CDR3 is built from 18 residues. The CDR3 DNA follows: TGTGCCATCTCCCTCTTCCGGTACGCCGGAGATGGCACAGATACGCAGTATTTT. Amino acid sequence: CAISLFRYAGDGTDTQYF.

The gene calls are TRBV11-3 and TRBJ2-2, with D unclear. Between the trimmed V and J ends, which lost 1 base and 6 bases, there was a span of 6 bases. The germline gives CDR1 SGHNT, CDR2 YENEEA. This CDR3 contains 13 residues. DNA of the CDR3: TGTGCCAGCAGCTTAGTACACGCCGGGGAGCTGTTTTTT. This gives the protein CASSLVHAGELFF.